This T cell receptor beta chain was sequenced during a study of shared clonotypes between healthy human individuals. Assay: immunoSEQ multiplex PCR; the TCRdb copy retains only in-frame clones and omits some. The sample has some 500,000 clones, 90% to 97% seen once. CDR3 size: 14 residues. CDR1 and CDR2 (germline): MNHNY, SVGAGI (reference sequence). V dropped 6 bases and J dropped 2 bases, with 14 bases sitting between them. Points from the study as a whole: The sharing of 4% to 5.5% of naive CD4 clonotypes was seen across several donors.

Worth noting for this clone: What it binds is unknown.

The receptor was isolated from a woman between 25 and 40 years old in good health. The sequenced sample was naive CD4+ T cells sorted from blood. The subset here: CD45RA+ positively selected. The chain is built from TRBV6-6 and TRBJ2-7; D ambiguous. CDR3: CASRETSRAYEQYF. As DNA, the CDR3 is TGTGCCAGCAGGGAAACATCGAGAGCCTACGAGCAGTACTTC.